This T cell receptor beta chain was profiled in a study of CD8 T cells in ankylosing spondylitis. Notes on the study in general: Reportedly, matched ankylosing spondylitis synovial fluid was significantly enriched for disease-linked clones. A CD8+ phenotype characterized the disease-linked clones, which were relatively rare in peripheral blood. Roughly eight highly homologous variants made up a TCR beta motif that seemed to typify ankylosing spondylitis blood.

Regarding this clonotype: Its cognate antigen is unknown.

Each CDR3 protein gets one entry after TCRdb re-called the 5' RACE reads with MiXCR. The top ten clones hold around a third of a sample with 100,000 to 150,000 distinct CDR3 sequences, 17% of them seen once. The sequence was obtained from a male donor with ankylosing spondylitis. The sequencing input was blood, either unsorted or a sorted T cell fraction (not recorded which).

The CDR3, as DNA: TGCGCCAGCAGCCAGACTATGACAGGGATTCAGCCCCAGCATTTT. Translating gives CASSQTMTGIQPQHF. The chain is built from TRBV4-1 and TRBJ1-5; TRBD1 agrees at 7 bases. The germline gives CDR1 MGHRA, CDR2 YSYEKL. V was clipped by 3 bases and J by 6 bases; unmatched bases: 8. The CDR3 spans 15 residues.